What follows describes a single T cell receptor (beta chain). This CDR3 has 15 amino acids. V was pared by 0 bases and J by 3 bases, with 10 bases between. CDR1 is SGHRS, CDR2 YFSETQ, per germline. These data are taken from a study of shared clonotypes between healthy human individuals. Across the study: Donors had three CD4 naive, three CD4 memory, two CD8 naive and one CD8 memory plate apiece.

Measured with immunoSEQ multiplex PCR; TCRdb has only the in-frame clones, and not every one. The sample consists of approximately 2.1 million clones, 90% to 95% of them appearing once. This clonotype was obtained from a man aged 18-30 years in good health. Some clones in this sample may be carry-over from other donors' samples. Specimen: naive CD4+ T cells from PBMCs. Subset here: CD45RA+ positively selected. The chain links TRBV5-1 to TRBJ2-1; D uncertain. CDR3 DNA sequence: TGCGCCAGCAGCTTGGGGTCACGATTCTACAATGAGCAGTTCTTC. Protein sequence: CASSLGSRFYNEQFF.